These 9 T cell receptor beta chains were sequenced from one sample in a study of blood T cell repertoires in COVID-19. The assay was immunoSEQ multiplex PCR, and TCRdb's table has in-frame clones only and misses some. The data hold approximately 210,000 clones, with 65% to 90% observed a single time. Material for sequencing was PBMCs or T cells enriched from blood (not recorded which). The receptors stem from a man in his forties who had recovered from COVID-19.

CDR3 sequence reads: CASSDPAGTGSYEQYF. DNA of the CDR3: TGTGCCAGCAGTGATCCAGCGGGGACTGGCTCCTACGAGCAGTACTTC. The gene calls are TRBV2 and TRBJ2-7; the match to TRBD2 covers 7 bases. This CDR3 is 16 amino acids long. Losses at the gene ends were 3 bases for V and 0 bases for J; bases not matched to a gene: 8. Germline V gene data show CDR1 as SNHLY and CDR2 as FYNNEI.

The V gene is TRBV7-2, the J gene TRBJ2-5, with D maybe TRBD1 (7 bases). There are 14 residues in the CDR3. V gave up 3 bases and J gave up 1 base, with 9 bases separating them. The germline CDR1 and CDR2 sequences are SGHTA and FQGNSA. The CDR3 bases are TGTGCCAGCAGCTTCCAGGGGGGCCAAGAGACCCAGTACTTC. Translated: CASSFQGGQETQYF.

The chain couples TRBV19 to TRBJ1-6, with no clear D. V lost 3 bases and J 6 bases, leaving 15 bases between the germline ends. This CDR3 comprises 16 residues. Per germline, CDR1 LNHDA and CDR2 SQIVND (reference sequence). CDR3 loop: CASSMLDSGFNSPLHF. In DNA form, the CDR3 reads TGTGCCAGTAGTATGTTGGACTCTGGTTTTAATTCACCCCTCCACTTT.

The chain is built from TRBV6-2 or TRBV6-3 and TRBJ2-1, with TRBD2 matching over 7 bases. This CDR3 has 16 amino acids. The junction had 9 bases not matched to a gene; V was cut back by 2 bases and J by 5 bases. Germline CDR1 is MNHEY and CDR2 is SVGEGT. For the CDR3, the DNA is TGTGCCAGCAGTTACACCGGGGAGGGGCAGGACAATGAGCAGTTCTTC. Protein sequence: CASSYTGEGQDNEQFF.

The chain employs TRBV28 and TRBJ2-3, with D perhaps TRBD2 (6 bases). CDR1 MDHEN and CDR2 SYDVKM come from the germline V gene. The CDR3 contains 16 residues. The V end lost 8 bases, the J end lost 6 bases, and 24 bases lay between the germline ends. The CDR3 sequence is CASQTSRLGGVDTQYF. The CDR3 bases are TGTGCCAGCCAGACCTCTCGGTTGGGCGGGGTGGATACGCAGTATTTT.

The V gene is TRBV27, the J gene TRBJ1-5; TRBD1 agrees at 8 bases. With V trimmed by 5 bases and J by 5 bases, 11 bases remained unmatched. Looked up from germline, CDR1 is MNHEY and CDR2 is SMNVEV (reference sequence). CDR3 length equals 16 residues. CDR3 sequence: CASSPRQGSPYQPQHF. CDR3 bases: TGTGCCAGCAGTCCGAGACAGGGGTCGCCATATCAGCCCCAGCATTTT.

V usage is TRBV29-1 and J usage is TRBJ2-5, with 10 bases fitting TRBD2. The CDR3 totals 13 residues. Germline V gene lookup returns CDR1 SQVTM and CDR2 ANQGSEA. The ends lost 4 bases at V and 5 bases at J; junction bases unmatched: 4. The CDR3 DNA is TGCAGCGTTGCTAGCGGGAGAGGGGAGACCCAGTACTTC. Translation: CSVASGRGETQYF.

The chain carries TRBV5-4 and TRBJ1-2; a weak D match, TRBD1 (5 bases). CDR3 length equals 13 residues. Trimming took 3 bases from V and 0 from J, leaving 6 bases between them. Looked up from germline, CDR1 is SGHNT and CDR2 is YYREEE (reference sequence). This chain's CDR3 is CASSSTANYGYTF. The CDR3 DNA reads TGTGCCAGCAGCTCGACAGCTAACTATGGCTACACCTTC.

The chain employs TRBV9 and TRBJ1-6, with 8 bases identical to TRBD1. Germline V gives CDR1 SGDLS, CDR2 YYNGEE. This CDR3 is 15 amino acids long. V was clipped by 1 base and J by 6 bases; unmatched bases: 3. CDR3: CASSVTGGGNSPLHF. The DNA for the CDR3 is TGTGCCAGCAGCGTAACAGGGGGGGGTAATTCACCCCTCCACTTT.